These 29 T cell receptor beta chains originate from one sample sequenced in a study of beta chain features in type 1 diabetes. Study results and limitations: Among all four CD4+ subsets, Type 1 diabetes patients had TCRB CDR3s that were moderately but significantly shorter.

Investigators reverse transcribed all isolated RNA, so they sequenced expressed TCRB transcripts. Profiling relied on immunoSEQ multiplex PCR, and the TCRdb table lists in-frame clones only, not all of them. The sample gives approximately 60,000 clones, 52% of which show up once; roughly 2.6% is in the top ten. Antigen specificity for these receptors is unknown. The specimen sequenced was Tregs from blood. All receptors come from a woman between 40 and 50 years old with type 1 diabetes.

The genes are TRBV28 and TRBJ2-1, with 8 positions matching TRBD2. Trimming removed 3 bases from V and 0 bases from J; junction bases left unmatched: 1. The CDR3 loop spans 15 amino acids. Germline CDR1 reads MDHEN; CDR2 reads SYDVKM. The CDR3 here is CASSFRGGSYNEQFF. Written as DNA, the CDR3 is TGTGCCAGCAGTTTTCGGGGGGGCTCCTACAATGAGCAGTTCTTC. The complete variable domain, with remaining parts taken from reference TRBV28 and TRBJ2-1, reads DVKVTQSSRYLVKRTGEKVFLECVQDMDHENMFWYRQDPGLGLRLIYFSYDVKMKEKGDIPEGYSVSREKKERFSLILESASTNQTSMYLCASSFRGGSYNEQFFGPGTRLTVL.

The CDR3 coding sequence is TGTGCCAGCTCACTGGCCCAGGCTGGGGCCAACGTCCTGACTTTC. Its translation is CASSLAQAGANVLTF. The chain recombines TRBV18 with TRBJ2-6; D remains ambiguous. The V end lost 4 bases, the J end lost 2 bases, and 9 bases lay between the germline ends. This CDR3 region has 15 residues. CDR1 KGHSH and CDR2 LQKENI come from the germline V gene.

The chain joins TRBV18 to TRBJ1-5; perhaps TRBD1 as D (6 bases). V shed 3 bases and J shed 5 bases, with 11 bases lying between them. CDR1 and CDR2 from the germline V gene are KGHSH and LQKENI. There are 14 residues in the CDR3. CDR3 region: CASSPRDMDQPQHF. The CDR3 nucleotides read TGTGCCAGCTCACCCCGGGACATGGATCAGCCCCAGCATTTT. Full variable domain (missing parts from reference TRBV18 and TRBJ1-5): NAGVMQNPRHLVRRRGQEARLRCSPMKGHSHVYWYRQLPEEGLKFMVYLQKENIIDESGMPKERFSAEFPKEGPSILRIQQVVRGDSAAYFCASSPRDMDQPQHFGDGTRLSIL.

The chain recombines TRBV4-1 with TRBJ2-7; D perhaps matches TRBD2 (6 bases). Germline assignment: CDR1 MGHRA and CDR2 YSYEKL. V gave up 0 bases and J gave up 5 bases, with 8 bases separating them. This CDR3 comprises 13 residues. The CDR3 region is CASSQDGGDEQYF. The CDR3 nucleotides are TGCGCCAGCAGCCAAGATGGAGGGGACGAGCAGTACTTC.

This clone was seen once. The chain is built from TRBV7-2 and TRBJ2-7; 7 positions match TRBD2. The CDR3 length is 14 residues. The J segment lost 0 bases and the V segment lost 3 bases, leaving 2 bases of the junction unmatched. Germline CDR1 is SGHTA and CDR2 is FQGNSA. The CDR3 sequence is CASSLWDYSYEQYF. The CDR3 DNA is TGTGCCAGCAGCTTGTGGGACTACTCCTACGAGCAGTACTTC.

The rearrangement uses TRBV6-1 and TRBJ1-5, with 9 positions matching TRBD1. Germline CDR1 and CDR2: MNHNS and SASEGT. The CDR3 consists of 13 residues. Trimming cost V 7 bases and J 5 bases; bases outside gene matches: 3. The CDR3 nucleotides are TGTGCCAGCAACCGGGACAGGGATCAGCCCCAGCATTTT. This translates into CASNRDRDQPQHF.

This rearrangement joins TRBV6-5 to TRBJ2-1; TRBD1 agrees at 7 bases. The CDR3 has 13 residues. V shed 5 bases and J 9 bases; nucleotides not matched to a gene: 7. From germline, CDR1 is MNHEY and CDR2 SVGAGI. The CDR3 is CASSGIDRAEQFF. Here the CDR3 DNA reads TGTGCCAGCAGTGGTATTGACAGGGCTGAGCAGTTCTTC.

In its sample, this clone was seen a few times. V and J are TRBV7-9 and TRBJ1-4; 7 bases agree with TRBD1. Germline V gene data show CDR1 as SEHNR and CDR2 as FQNEAQ (reference sequence). The CDR3 has 14 residues. After removal of 5 bases from V and 5 bases from J, the junction contained 5 bases not matched to a gene. CDR3 bases: TGTGCCAGCAGCCGGGACAGAATAAATGAAAAACTGTTTTTT. Its translation is CASSRDRINEKLFF.

V is TRBV27 and J is TRBJ1-4; tentatively, D is TRBD1 (6 bases). The ends were cut back, 3 bases at V and 8 bases at J, with 10 bases in the middle. The V gene's germline CDR1 is MNHEY and CDR2 SMNVEV (reference sequence). CDR3 length equals 13 residues. CDR3 nucleotide sequence: TGTGCCAGCAGTTTCCAGGGGTCGGAAAAACTGTTTTTT. It encodes CASSFQGSEKLFF.

The rearrangement joins TRBV7-2 to TRBJ2-7, with TRBD2 identical over 7 bases. V lost 0 bases to trimming and J lost 6 bases; unmatched junction nucleotides: 2. CDR3 length: 13 amino acids. Germline CDR1 is SGHTA and CDR2 is FQGNSA. The CDR3 loop reads CASSLARGSEQYF. CDR3 DNA: TGTGCCAGCAGCTTAGCGCGGGGGAGCGAGCAGTACTTC. The whole variable domain, remainder taken from reference TRBV7-2 and TRBJ2-7, is GAGVSQSPSNKVTEKGKDVELRCDPISGHTALYWYRQSLGQGLEFLIYFQGNSAPDKSGLPSDRFSAERTGGSVSTLTIQRTQQEDSAVYLCASSLARGSEQYFGPGTRLTVT.

This chain uses TRBV25-1 with TRBJ2-2; 7 nucleotides align to TRBD2. The germline V gene encodes CDR1 MGHDK and CDR2 SYGVNS. J lost 3 bases, V lost 5 bases, and 12 bases had no gene match. CDR3 length: 17 amino acids. The CDR3 sequence is CASSPRLGEGHTGELFF. The CDR3 region has the DNA TGTGCCAGCAGTCCTCGTCTAGGGGAGGGGCACACCGGGGAGCTGTTTTTT.

V is TRBV7-2 and J is TRBJ1-5; TRBD1 matches 7 bases. In germline, CDR1 is SGHTA, CDR2 FQGNSA. The CDR3 is made up of 15 amino acids. V was clipped by 2 bases and J by 3 bases; unmatched bases: 4. The CDR3 loop reads CASSLMTGNNQPQHF. Here the CDR3 DNA reads TGTGCCAGCAGCTTAATGACAGGGAACAATCAGCCCCAGCATTTT.

The gene calls are TRBV11-2 and TRBJ2-7; TRBD1 aligns across 9 bases. The CDR3 runs 15 residues. J gave up 5 bases and V 5 bases, and 10 bases lay outside the gene matches. Germline-derived CDR1 and CDR2 are SGHAT and FQNNGV. The CDR3 DNA sequence: TGTGCCAGCAGCCCCCCGGGACAGGGATCCCACGAGCAGTACTTC. Protein product: CASSPPGQGSHEQYF.

The V call is TRBV5-1, the J call TRBJ2-3, with 10 bases fitting TRBD2. The V segment lost 0 bases and the J segment 2 bases; nucleotides outside the gene matches: 3. This CDR3 is 16 amino acids long. CDR1 is SGHRS and CDR2 is YFSETQ in the germline V gene. CDR3 coding DNA: TGCGCCAGCAGCTTGGACACTAGCGGGATCACAGATACGCAGTATTTT. The encoded protein is CASSLDTSGITDTQYF.

This chain connects TRBV7-8 to TRBJ2-5, with 11 bases that match TRBD2. Per germline, CDR1 SGHVS and CDR2 FQNEAQ. The CDR3 sequence is 17 residues long. V lost 8 bases, J lost 5 bases, and 16 bases stayed unmatched. Here the CDR3 reads CASRHLYSGRALETQYF. CDR3 bases: TGTGCCAGCCGACACCTTTATAGCGGGAGGGCCCTGGAGACCCAGTACTTC.

The chain combines TRBV18 with TRBJ2-2, with 7 bases that match TRBD1. The germline gives CDR1 KGHSH, CDR2 LQKENI. Trimming cost V 2 bases and J 5 bases; bases outside gene matches: 2. The CDR3 consists of 14 residues. In nucleotides, the CDR3 is TGTGCCAGCTCACCAACAGGGGTTACCGGGGAGCTGTTTTTT. It codes for CASSPTGVTGELFF.

This clone was recorded a few times. The genes are TRBV7-8 and TRBJ2-7, with TRBD2 matching 9 bases. The V segment lost 5 bases and the J segment 0 bases; nucleotides outside the gene matches: 8. This CDR3 is built from 16 residues. Looked up from germline, CDR1 is SGHVS and CDR2 is FQNEAQ. CDR3: CASSPTLAGSSYEQYF. CDR3 sequence (DNA): TGTGCCAGCAGCCCAACGCTAGCGGGGAGCTCCTACGAGCAGTACTTC. Full variable domain (rest looked up from reference TRBV7-8 and TRBJ2-7): GAGVSQSPRYKVAKRGQDVALRCDPISGHVSLFWYQQALGQGPEFLTYFQNEAQLDKSGLPSDRFFAERPEGSVSTLKIQRTQQEDSAVYLCASSPTLAGSSYEQYFGPGTRLTVT.

This clone was counted only a few times. The chain uses TRBV7-8 and TRBJ1-4; D is unresolved. CDR1 is SGHVS and CDR2 is FQNEAQ in the germline V gene. The length of the CDR3 is 13 residues. The V end was cut by 5 bases, the J end by 8 bases, with 12 bases between. The CDR3 coding sequence is TGTGCCAGCAGCCGAGGGTTCGGGGAAAAACTGTTTTTT. This encodes CASSRGFGEKLFF.

V and J are TRBV28 and TRBJ1-1; no reliable D call. The CDR3 spans 11 residues. Trimming left V 5 bases short and J 4 bases short, with 5 bases between. The V gene's germline CDR1 is MDHEN and CDR2 SYDVKM. CDR3 loop: CASSLSTEAFF. As DNA, the CDR3 is TGTGCCAGCAGTCTTAGCACTGAAGCTTTCTTT.

This chain joins TRBV19 and TRBJ2-1, with 7 bases identical to TRBD2. V was clipped by 5 bases and J by 3 bases; unmatched bases: 10. The CDR3 sequence is 16 residues long. Germline V gene sequence: CDR1 LNHDA, CDR2 SQIVND (reference sequence). In DNA, the CDR3 is TGTGCCAGTAGTCCCATCTCAGGGAGGGTCTACAATGAGCAGTTCTTC. It encodes CASSPISGRVYNEQFF.

This clone was seen a handful of times. The chain employs TRBV15 and TRBJ2-7; unclear D gene. The V gene's germline CDR1 is LNHNV and CDR2 YYDKDF (reference sequence). This CDR3 region has 15 residues. V shed 0 bases and J shed 0 bases, with 9 bases lying between them. The CDR3 spells CATSREALDSYEQYF. The CDR3 coding sequence is TGTGCCACCAGCAGAGAGGCCCTAGACTCCTACGAGCAGTACTTC.

The chain couples TRBV19 to TRBJ2-2, with TRBD1 matching 7 bases. Per the germline V gene, CDR1 is LNHDA and CDR2 is SQIVND (reference sequence). V lost 5 bases and J lost 0; bases outside the gene matches: 9. The CDR3 has 17 amino acids. The CDR3 reads CASSPIAGQANTGELFF. The CDR3 nucleotides read TGTGCCAGTAGTCCAATAGCCGGACAGGCGAACACCGGGGAGCTGTTTTTT. The variable domain in full, with the rest retrieved from reference TRBV19 and TRBJ2-2, is DGGITQSPKYLFRKEGQNVTLSCEQNLNHDAMYWYRQDPGQGLRLIYYSQIVNDFQKGDIAEGYSVSREKKESFPLTVTSAQKNPTAFYLCASSPIAGQANTGELFFGEGSRLTVL.

The CDR3 spells CASSERTGHEQYF. The CDR3 DNA reads TGTGCCAGCAGTGAAAGGACAGGCCACGAGCAGTACTTC. The chain employs TRBV2 and TRBJ2-7; TRBD1 aligns across 7 bases. The germline V gene encodes CDR1 SNHLY and CDR2 FYNNEI. This CDR3 has 13 residues. Trimming removed 2 bases from V and 5 bases from J; junction bases left unmatched: 3.

There are many counts of this clone. The rearrangement uses TRBV29-1 and TRBJ1-1, with D possibly matching TRBD1 (5 bases). CDR1 and CDR2 from the germline V gene are SQVTM and ANQGSEA. Trimming left V 6 bases short and J 3 bases short, with 14 bases between. There are 13 residues in the CDR3. DNA for the CDR3: TGCAGCGTCCGGCGGGGGGAGGACACTGAAGCTTTCTTT. This sequence encodes CSVRRGEDTEAFF.

This clone was picked up a small number of times. The J gene is TRBJ1-1, the V gene TRBV4-3; D uncertain. The CDR3 extends over 15 amino acids. Germline V gene lookup returns CDR1 LGHNA and CDR2 YSLEER. V was shortened by 1 base and J by 1 base, with 10 bases between the two germline ends. The CDR3 bases are TGCGCCAGCAGCCAAGGGAGCCGGGGGAACACTGAAGCTTTCTTT. Translation: CASSQGSRGNTEAFF.

The V and J genes are TRBV18 and TRBJ2-1; 9 bases agree with TRBD2. Germline CDR1 is KGHSH and CDR2 is LQKENI. V was pared by 1 base and J by 14 bases, with 9 bases of the junction left unmatched. This CDR3 comprises 14 residues. CDR3 sequence: CASSPQVSGGTKFF. DNA for the CDR3: TGTGCCAGCTCACCACAGGTTAGCGGGGGAACCAAGTTCTTC. The full variable domain, its missing parts supplied by reference TRBV18 and TRBJ2-1, is NAGVMQNPRHLVRRRGQEARLRCSPMKGHSHVYWYRQLPEEGLKFMVYLQKENIIDESGMPKERFSAEFPKEGPSILRIQQVVRGDSAAYFCASSPQVSGGTKFFGPGTRLTVL.

This chain connects TRBV18 to TRBJ1-5; 9 bases match TRBD1. Germline V gives CDR1 KGHSH, CDR2 LQKENI. The CDR3 totals 15 residues. J lost 3 bases, V lost 3 bases, and 3 bases had no gene match. The CDR3 is CASSPGQGYNQPQHF. The CDR3 nucleotides are TGTGCCAGCTCACCGGGACAGGGATACAATCAGCCCCAGCATTTT.

The chain joins TRBV27 to TRBJ1-6; D gene unclear. Germline CDR1 is MNHEY and CDR2 is SMNVEV (reference sequence). This CDR3 has 14 amino acids. The V end was cut by 3 bases, the J end by 3 bases, with 6 bases between. This CDR3 reads CASSFVNYNSPLHF. The DNA for the CDR3 is TGTGCCAGCAGTTTTGTTAACTATAATTCACCCCTCCACTTT.

The gene calls are TRBV5-1 and TRBJ2-6, with 7 bases fitting TRBD2. With V trimmed by 5 bases and J by 4 bases, 9 bases remained unmatched. The CDR3 length is 16 residues. Germline CDR1 SGHRS, CDR2 YFSETQ. Written as DNA, the CDR3 is TGCGCCAGCAGAAGGGGCGGGGGTACCGGGGCCAACGTCCTGACTTTC. The encoded protein is CASRRGGGTGANVLTF.